This TCR beta chain was captured by sequencing in a study of control samples from healthy donors and cancer patients. Deletions cut 3 bases from V and 1 base from J, with 12 bases between. Germline CDR1 reads SGHTA; CDR2 reads FQGNSA. This CDR3 has 15 amino acids. Sequencing used immunoSEQ multiplex PCR; TCRdb keeps in-frame clones, though not all of them. The table shows 390,000 or so clones, with 75% to 95% occurring only once. The sample was PBMCs. This chain connects TRBV7-2 to TRBJ1-1; weak D call: TRBD1 (6 bases). The clonotype was recovered from a man aged 35 to 55 with head and neck cancer. CDR3 in DNA: TGTGCCAGCAGCTTCCGGGACATCCAGAACACTGAAGCTTTCTTT. Its protein product is CASSFRDIQNTEAFF.